The 21 T cell receptor beta chains presented below share a single source sample, sequenced in a study of molecular identifiers for immune sequencing clone quantification. TCRdb re-derived calls from the PCR reads in MiXCR, one entry per CDR3 protein. The sample has approximately 550,000 distinct CDR3 sequences, 25% seen once. The sample was naive CD8+ T cells from blood, with Jurkat cell RNA spiked in. The subset is: FACS-sorted CD8+CD4-CCR7+CD45RA+ naive T cells. These receptors all stem from a human donor in good health. Some libraries in this study had Jurkat cell RNA spiked in.

This clonotype was found many times. The V gene is TRBV4-1, the J gene TRBJ2-3, with 8 bases identical to TRBD2. Germline lookup yields CDR1 MGHRA and CDR2 YSYEKL. V shed 3 bases and J 2 bases; nucleotides not matched to a gene: 10. There are 17 residues in the CDR3. Written as DNA, the CDR3 is TGCGCCAGCAGCCAGGCGAACGGGAGGGCCCTCACAGATACGCAGTATTTT. Protein sequence: CASSQANGRALTDTQYF.

This clonotype was seen a few times. V gene TRBV19 combines with J gene TRBJ1-5; 7 bases are shared with TRBD1. Germline V CDR1 and CDR2: LNHDA, SQIVND (reference sequence). The CDR3 has 15 residues. The junction had 5 bases not matched to a gene; V was cut back by 5 bases and J by 1 base. The chain's CDR3 is CASSEDRASNQPQHF. The CDR3 bases are TGTGCCAGTAGTGAAGACAGGGCAAGCAATCAGCCCCAGCATTTT.

CDR3 sequence (DNA): TGCAGTGCTAGAGAGTTCGGGGTGCAAGGAGATACGCAGTATTTT. It yields the protein CSAREFGVQGDTQYF. The gene calls are TRBV20-1 and TRBJ2-3; D might be TRBD2 (5 bases). Trimming removed 0 bases from V and 5 bases from J, with 15 bases in between. The germline gives CDR1 DFQATT, CDR2 SNEGSKA (reference sequence). The CDR3 length is 15 residues.

This clonotype was counted between two and nine times. The chain has TRBV19 and TRBJ2-1; 12 positions agree with TRBD2. V shed 10 bases and J 8 bases; nucleotides not matched to a gene: 12. The length of the CDR3 is 15 residues. In germline, CDR1 is LNHDA, CDR2 SQIVND (reference sequence). The CDR3 nucleotides are TGTGCCACCCTAAACCCGACTAGCGGGAGCTATGAGCAGTTCTTC. This codes for CATLNPTSGSYEQFF.

Many counts were recorded for this clonotype. This chain uses TRBV20-1 with TRBJ2-7, with D possibly called TRBD1 or TRBD2 (5 bases each). In germline, CDR1 is DFQATT, CDR2 SNEGSKA (reference sequence). The V end lost 5 bases, the J end lost 1 base, and 12 bases lay between the germline ends. CDR3 size: 13 residues. The CDR3 is CSAPGTASYEQYF. The DNA of the CDR3 is TGCAGTGCTCCCGGGACCGCTTCCTACGAGCAGTACTTC.

As regards this clonotype: Possible read error: a much larger clone is one base away. The V call is TRBV29-1, the J call TRBJ2-5; D ambiguous. V shed 5 bases and J shed 5 bases, with 9 bases lying between them. This CDR3 spans 11 amino acids. The germline CDR1 and CDR2 sequences are SQVTM and ANQGSEA. The CDR3 spells CSVPSGETQYF. Here the CDR3 DNA reads TGCAGCGTTCCCAGTGGCGAGACCCAGTACTTC.

This clonotype occurred many times. This chain links TRBV29-1 with TRBJ2-7; D not resolved. This CDR3 contains 12 residues. CDR1 and CDR2 (germline): SQVTM, ANQGSEA. Trimming removed 7 bases at V and 6 bases at J, with 16 bases between. The DNA of the CDR3 is TGCAGCGCCCTGACCGGGTTGACCGAGCAGTACTTC. Translation: CSALTGLTEQYF.

Points on this clonotype: A much larger clone lies a single base off, so this may be a read error. The chain couples TRBV5-1 to TRBJ1-1; 8 bases align to TRBD1. CDR1 and CDR2 (germline): SGHRS, YFSETQ. The CDR3 totals 15 residues. In DNA, the CDR3 is TGCGCCAGCAGCTTGTCCGGTGCAGGGGGCACTGGAGCTTTCTTT. Translating gives CASSLSGAGGTGAFF.

This clonotype was found a few times. This chain joins TRBV11-2 and TRBJ2-1, with TRBD2 matching over 10 bases. J was trimmed by 9 bases and V by 1 base; bases with no gene match: 6. The CDR3 spans 15 residues. Germline V gene lookup returns CDR1 SGHAT and CDR2 FQNNGV. CDR3 residues: CASSLVSSGGTEQFF. CDR3 sequence (DNA): TGTGCCAGCAGCTTAGTTTCTAGCGGGGGAACTGAGCAGTTCTTC.

This clonotype has just one count. A much larger clone is a single base away; this may be a read error. The chain couples TRBV5-6 to TRBJ1-1; TRBD1 aligns across 7 bases. The CDR3 is 15 residues long. In germline, CDR1 is SGHDT, CDR2 YYEEEE. V shed 0 bases and J 3 bases; nucleotides not matched to a gene: 5. CDR3 protein: CASSLGEQGYTEAFF. In DNA form, the CDR3 reads TGTGCCAGCAGCTTGGGAGAACAGGGGTACACTGAAGCTTTCTTT.

This clonotype has a count of ten or more. The chain combines TRBV7-9 with TRBJ2-7; possibly TRBD1 for D (6 bases). V was shortened by 1 base and J by 7 bases, with 20 bases between the two germline ends. The germline gives CDR1 SEHNR, CDR2 FQNEAQ (reference sequence). This CDR3 comprises 16 residues. CDR3 sequence: CASSLVVGQPLPEQYF. The CDR3 DNA reads TGTGCCAGCAGCTTAGTCGTTGGACAGCCCCTACCTGAGCAGTACTTC.

This clonotype came up many times. The gene calls are TRBV30 and TRBJ1-4, with D unresolved. This CDR3 has 14 amino acids. Trimming removed 4 bases from V and 6 bases from J, with 15 bases in between. Germline V gives CDR1 GTSNPN, CDR2 SVGIG (reference sequence). The CDR3 loop is CAWTLVGSDEKLFF. The CDR3 DNA reads as TGTGCCTGGACCTTGGTAGGGTCCGATGAAAAACTGTTTTTT.

This clonotype was recorded at least ten times. V and J are TRBV5-6 and TRBJ2-4, with 9 bases identical to TRBD1. The CDR3 runs 15 residues. From germline, CDR1 is SGHDT and CDR2 YYEEEE. V lost 4 bases to trimming and J lost 1 base; unmatched junction nucleotides: 3. The CDR3 nucleotides are TGTGCCAGCAGCGGGGACAGGGAGGCCAAAAACATTCAGTACTTC. Translating gives CASSGDREAKNIQYF.

To note about this clonotype: This may come from a read error, since a much larger clone is one base off. V and J are TRBV6-2 or TRBV6-3 and TRBJ1-5, with TRBD1 matching 9 bases. The germline CDR1 and CDR2 sequences are MNHEY and SVGEGT. The CDR3 spans 15 residues. The CDR3 protein is CACSWGQGLNQPQHF. CDR3 sequence (DNA): TGTGCCTGCAGTTGGGGACAGGGACTCAATCAGCCCCAGCATTTT.

Comment on this clonotype: A read error may produce the germline difference seen at one junction end. The chain carries TRBV5-3 and TRBJ1-2, with unresolved D. TRBV5-3 is designated an ORF whose function remains uncertain. The CDR3 has 18 amino acids. CDR3 in amino acids: CASSLEAASGFSNYGYTF. CDR3 in DNA: TGTGCCAGCAGCTTGGAGGCAGCGAGCGGGTTCTCTAACTATGGCTACACCTTC.

The V call is TRBV15, the J call TRBJ1-1; D is unclear. CDR1 and CDR2 from the germline V gene are LNHNV and YYDKDF (reference sequence). V lost 1 base and J lost 1, with 7 bases in between. CDR3 length: 14 residues. CDR3 sequence: CATSRVTENTEAFF. CDR3 nucleotide sequence: TGTGCCACCAGCAGAGTCACAGAGAACACTGAAGCTTTCTTT.

Turning to this clonotype: One end of the junction does not line up with germline, which may come from a read error. The genes are TRBV3-1 and TRBJ2-7; 9 bases agree with TRBD2. The length of the CDR3 is 13 residues. From germline, CDR1 is LGHDT and CDR2 YNNKEL (reference sequence). The CDR3, as DNA: TGTGCCAGCCGCCCGGGACTAGCCTACGCGCAGTACTTC. Its protein is CASRPGLAYAQYF.

A few counts support this clonotype. The J gene is TRBJ2-3, the V gene TRBV20-1; D ambiguous. Germline V gene data show CDR1 as DFQATT and CDR2 as SNEGSKA (reference sequence). The V and J ends lost 3 bases and 2 bases respectively, with 6 bases between them. The CDR3 length is 12 residues. CDR3 sequence reads: CSARTPTDTQYF. CDR3 sequence (DNA): TGCAGTGCTAGGACCCCCACAGATACGCAGTATTTT.

The chain joins TRBV7-9 to TRBJ2-5; 8 bases are a match to TRBD2. Germline values: CDR1 SEHNR, CDR2 FQNEAQ (reference sequence). V gave up 5 bases and J gave up 1 base; unmatched junction bases: 3. This CDR3 has 14 amino acids. The CDR3 loop is CASSRSGGQETQYF. CDR3 coding DNA: TGTGCCAGCAGCCGGAGCGGGGGCCAAGAGACCCAGTACTTC.

The V gene is TRBV6-2 or TRBV6-3, the J gene TRBJ2-7, with D unresolved. There are 13 residues in the CDR3. V gave up 4 bases and J gave up 6 bases, with 13 bases separating them. Germline loops: CDR1 MNHEY, CDR2 SVGEGT. The CDR3 DNA is TGTGCCAGCAGTTGGGCCTTTCCCTCCGAGCAGTACTTC. This gives the protein CASSWAFPSEQYF.

A word on this clonotype: An end of the junction does not agree with germline; a read error may underlie this. This chain uses TRBV4-1 with TRBJ2-7; possibly TRBD1 or TRBD2 for D (6 bases each). The germline V gene encodes CDR1 MGHRA and CDR2 YSYEKL. The length of the CDR3 is 13 residues. CDR3 amino acids: CVSSQGGGYEQYF. The DNA for the CDR3 is TGCGTCAGCAGCCAAGGAGGGGGCTACGAGCAGTACTTC.